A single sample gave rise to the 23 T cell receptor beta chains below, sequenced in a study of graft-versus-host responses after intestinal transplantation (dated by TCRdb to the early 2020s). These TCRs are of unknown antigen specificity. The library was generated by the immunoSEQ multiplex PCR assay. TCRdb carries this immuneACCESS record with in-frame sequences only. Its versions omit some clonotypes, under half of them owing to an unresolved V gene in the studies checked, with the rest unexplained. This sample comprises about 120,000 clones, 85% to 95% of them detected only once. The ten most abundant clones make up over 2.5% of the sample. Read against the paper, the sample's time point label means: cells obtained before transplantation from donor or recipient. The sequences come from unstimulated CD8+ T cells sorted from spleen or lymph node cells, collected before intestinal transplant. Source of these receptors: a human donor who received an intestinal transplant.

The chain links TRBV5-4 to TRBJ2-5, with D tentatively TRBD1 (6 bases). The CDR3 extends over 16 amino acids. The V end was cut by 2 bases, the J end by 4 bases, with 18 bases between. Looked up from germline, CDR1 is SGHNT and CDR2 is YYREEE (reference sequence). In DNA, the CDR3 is TGTGCCAGCAGCTTTTATTGGGACATCGGTGGAGAGACCCAGTACTTC. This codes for CASSFYWDIGGETQYF.

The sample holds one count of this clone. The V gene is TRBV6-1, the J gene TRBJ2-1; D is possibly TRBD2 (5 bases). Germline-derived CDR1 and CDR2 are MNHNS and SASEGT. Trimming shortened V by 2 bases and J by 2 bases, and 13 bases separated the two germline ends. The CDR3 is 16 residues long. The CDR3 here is CASSEPVRAPYNEQFF. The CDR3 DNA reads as TGTGCCAGCAGTGAACCGGTGCGGGCCCCCTACAATGAGCAGTTCTTC.

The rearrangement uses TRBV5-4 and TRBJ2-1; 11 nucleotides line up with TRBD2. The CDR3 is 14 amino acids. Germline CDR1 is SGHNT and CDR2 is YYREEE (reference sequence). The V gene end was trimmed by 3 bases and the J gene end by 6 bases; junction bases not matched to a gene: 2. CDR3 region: CASSSGLAVNEQFF. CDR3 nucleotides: TGTGCCAGCAGCTCGGGACTAGCGGTCAATGAGCAGTTCTTC.

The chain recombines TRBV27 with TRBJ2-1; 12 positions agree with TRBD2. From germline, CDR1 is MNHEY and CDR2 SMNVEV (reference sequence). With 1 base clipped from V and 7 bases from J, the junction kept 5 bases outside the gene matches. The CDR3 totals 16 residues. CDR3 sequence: CASSLWGLAGQNEQFF. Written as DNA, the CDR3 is TGTGCCAGCAGTTTATGGGGACTAGCGGGTCAAAATGAGCAGTTCTTC.

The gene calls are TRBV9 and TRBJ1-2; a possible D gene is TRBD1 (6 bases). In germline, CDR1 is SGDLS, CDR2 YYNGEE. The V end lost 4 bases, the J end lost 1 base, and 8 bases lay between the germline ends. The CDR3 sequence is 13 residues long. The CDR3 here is CASSPGDNYGYTF. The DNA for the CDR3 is TGTGCCAGCAGCCCAGGGGATAACTATGGCTACACCTTC.

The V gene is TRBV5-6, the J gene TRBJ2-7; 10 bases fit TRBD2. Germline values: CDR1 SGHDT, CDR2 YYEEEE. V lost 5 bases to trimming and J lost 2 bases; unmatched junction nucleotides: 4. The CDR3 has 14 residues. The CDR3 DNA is TGTGCCAGCAGTACTAGCGGGAAGCCCTACGAGCAGTACTTC. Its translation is CASSTSGKPYEQYF.

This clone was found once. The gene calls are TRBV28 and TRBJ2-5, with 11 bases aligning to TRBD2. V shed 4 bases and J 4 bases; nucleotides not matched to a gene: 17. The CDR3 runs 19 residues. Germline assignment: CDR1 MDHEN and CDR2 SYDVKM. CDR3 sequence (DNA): TGTGCCAGCAGTTCCCCGGGACTAGCGGAGCCCATCTTGGGAGAGACCCAGTACTTC. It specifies CASSSPGLAEPILGETQYF.

CDR3 sequence (DNA): TGTGCCAGTCTCGGGCAGGGTGGTGAAAAACTGTTTTTT. Amino acid sequence: CASLGQGGEKLFF. V and J are TRBV6-1 and TRBJ1-4; a possible D gene is TRBD1 (5 bases). Germline assignment: CDR1 MNHNS and CDR2 SASEGT. The CDR3 is 13 amino acids. V was cut by 9 bases and J by 7 bases, with 15 bases left in between.

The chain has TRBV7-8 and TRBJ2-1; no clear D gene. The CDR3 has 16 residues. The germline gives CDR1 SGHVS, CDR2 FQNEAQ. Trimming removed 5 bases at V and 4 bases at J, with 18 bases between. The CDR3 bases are TGTGCCAGCAGCCCCCAATTCCAGAACCTGTACAATGAGCAGTTCTTC. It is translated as CASSPQFQNLYNEQFF.

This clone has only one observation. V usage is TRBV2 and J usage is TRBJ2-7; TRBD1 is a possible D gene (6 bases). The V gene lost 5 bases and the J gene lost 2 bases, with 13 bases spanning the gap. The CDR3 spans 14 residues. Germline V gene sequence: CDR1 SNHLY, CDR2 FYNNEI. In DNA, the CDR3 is TGTGCCAGCAGTTCCGGACAGAAAACCTACGAGCAGTACTTC. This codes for CASSSGQKTYEQYF. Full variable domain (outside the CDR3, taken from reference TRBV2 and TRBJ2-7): EPEVTQTPSHQVTQMGQEVILRCVPISNHLYFYWYRQILGQKVEFLVSFYNNEISEKSEIFDDQFSVERPDGSNFTLKIRSTKLEDSAMYFCASSSGQKTYEQYFGPGTRLTVT.

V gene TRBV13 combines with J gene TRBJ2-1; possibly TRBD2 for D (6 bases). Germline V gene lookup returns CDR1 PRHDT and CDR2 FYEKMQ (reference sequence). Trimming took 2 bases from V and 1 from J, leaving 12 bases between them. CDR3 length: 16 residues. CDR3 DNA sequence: TGTGCCAGCAGCTTACTGAGACTAGGGTCCTACAATGAGCAGTTCTTC. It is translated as CASSLLRLGSYNEQFF.

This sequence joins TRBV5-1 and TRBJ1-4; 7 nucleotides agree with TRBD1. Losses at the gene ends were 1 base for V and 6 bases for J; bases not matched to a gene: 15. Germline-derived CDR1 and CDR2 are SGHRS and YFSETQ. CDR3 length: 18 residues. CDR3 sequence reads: CASSLCGTAAVEHEKLFF. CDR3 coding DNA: TGCGCCAGCAGCTTGTGTGGGACAGCGGCCGTAGAGCATGAAAAACTGTTTTTT.

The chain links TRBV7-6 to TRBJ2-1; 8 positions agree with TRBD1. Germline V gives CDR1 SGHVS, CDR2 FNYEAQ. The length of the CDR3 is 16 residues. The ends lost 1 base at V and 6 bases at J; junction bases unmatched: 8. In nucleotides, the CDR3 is TGTGCCAGCAGCTTAGTCACCGGGACAGGAGTCAATGAGCAGTTCTTC. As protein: CASSLVTGTGVNEQFF.

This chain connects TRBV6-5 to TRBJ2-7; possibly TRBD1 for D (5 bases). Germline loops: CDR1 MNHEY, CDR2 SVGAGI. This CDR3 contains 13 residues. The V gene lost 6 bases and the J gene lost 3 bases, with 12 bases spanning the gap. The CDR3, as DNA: TGTGCCAGCAGACGTCTTCAGGGCTACGAGCAGTACTTC. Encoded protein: CASRRLQGYEQYF.

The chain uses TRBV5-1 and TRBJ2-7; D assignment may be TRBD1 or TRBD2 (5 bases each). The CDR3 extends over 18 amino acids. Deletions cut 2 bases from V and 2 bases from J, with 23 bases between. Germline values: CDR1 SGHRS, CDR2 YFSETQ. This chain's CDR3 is CASSFRAPSLNTPYEQYF. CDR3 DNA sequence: TGCGCCAGCAGCTTCAGGGCTCCTAGCCTAAATACCCCCTACGAGCAGTACTTC.

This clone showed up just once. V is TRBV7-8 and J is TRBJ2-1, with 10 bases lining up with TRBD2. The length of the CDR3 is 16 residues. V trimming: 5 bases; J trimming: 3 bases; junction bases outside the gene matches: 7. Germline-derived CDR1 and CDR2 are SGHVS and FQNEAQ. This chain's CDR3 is CASSLFTSGDYNEQFF. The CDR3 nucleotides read TGTGCCAGCAGCCTTTTTACTAGCGGGGACTACAATGAGCAGTTCTTC.

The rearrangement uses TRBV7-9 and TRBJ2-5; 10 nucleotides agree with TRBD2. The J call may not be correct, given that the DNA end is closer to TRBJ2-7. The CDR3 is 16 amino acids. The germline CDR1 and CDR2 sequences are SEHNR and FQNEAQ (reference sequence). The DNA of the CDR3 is TGTGCCAGCAGCTTAGCGTCGGGACTAGCGTCCTACGAGCAGTACTTC. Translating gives CASSLASGLASYEQYF.

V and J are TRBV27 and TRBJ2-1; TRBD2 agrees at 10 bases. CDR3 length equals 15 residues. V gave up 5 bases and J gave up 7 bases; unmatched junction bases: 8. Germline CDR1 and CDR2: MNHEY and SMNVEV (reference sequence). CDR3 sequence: CASSEAGTSVNEQFF. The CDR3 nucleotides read TGTGCCAGCAGTGAGGCAGGGACTAGCGTTAATGAGCAGTTCTTC.

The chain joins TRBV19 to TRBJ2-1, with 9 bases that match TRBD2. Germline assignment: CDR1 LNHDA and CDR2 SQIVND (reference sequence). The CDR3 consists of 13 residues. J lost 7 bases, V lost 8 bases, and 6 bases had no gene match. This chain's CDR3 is CASLAGSFNEQFF. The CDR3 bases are TGTGCCAGTCTAGCGGGGTCATTTAATGAGCAGTTCTTC.

CDR3 bases: TGTGCCAGCTCACCAGTCCCCTCGCGGAGCACAGATACGCAGTATTTT. Translating gives CASSPVPSRSTDTQYF. The chain employs TRBV18 and TRBJ2-3; D not certain. Germline V lookup: CDR1 KGHSH, CDR2 LQKENI. There are 16 residues in the CDR3. The ends were cut back, 2 bases at V and 0 bases at J, with 12 bases in the middle. The full variable domain, with the rest looked up from reference TRBV18 and TRBJ2-3, is NAGVMQNPRHLVRRRGQEARLRCSPMKGHSHVYWYRQLPEEGLKFMVYLQKENIIDESGMPKERFSAEFPKEGPSILRIQQVVRGDSAAYFCASSPVPSRSTDTQYFGPGTRLTVL.

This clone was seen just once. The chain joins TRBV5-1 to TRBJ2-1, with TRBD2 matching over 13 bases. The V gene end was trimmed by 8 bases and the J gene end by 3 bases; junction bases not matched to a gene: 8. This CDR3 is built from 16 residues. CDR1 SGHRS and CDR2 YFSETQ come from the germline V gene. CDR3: CASGLAGAPSYNEQFF. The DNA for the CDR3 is TGCGCCAGTGGACTAGCGGGAGCTCCCAGCTACAATGAGCAGTTCTTC.

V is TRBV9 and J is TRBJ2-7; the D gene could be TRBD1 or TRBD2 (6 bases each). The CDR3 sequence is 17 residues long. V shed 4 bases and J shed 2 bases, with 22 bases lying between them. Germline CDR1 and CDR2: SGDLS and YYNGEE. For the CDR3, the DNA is TGTGCCAGCAGCCCCCATGGGGGCAGCGGGTCTACCTACGAGCAGTACTTC. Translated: CASSPHGGSGSTYEQYF.

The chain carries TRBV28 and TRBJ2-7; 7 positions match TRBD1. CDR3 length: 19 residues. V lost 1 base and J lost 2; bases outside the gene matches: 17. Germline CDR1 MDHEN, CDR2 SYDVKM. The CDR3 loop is CASSLSTTSQTGPTYEQYF. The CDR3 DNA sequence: TGTGCCAGCAGTTTATCGACAACCTCCCAGACAGGGCCGACCTACGAGCAGTACTTC.